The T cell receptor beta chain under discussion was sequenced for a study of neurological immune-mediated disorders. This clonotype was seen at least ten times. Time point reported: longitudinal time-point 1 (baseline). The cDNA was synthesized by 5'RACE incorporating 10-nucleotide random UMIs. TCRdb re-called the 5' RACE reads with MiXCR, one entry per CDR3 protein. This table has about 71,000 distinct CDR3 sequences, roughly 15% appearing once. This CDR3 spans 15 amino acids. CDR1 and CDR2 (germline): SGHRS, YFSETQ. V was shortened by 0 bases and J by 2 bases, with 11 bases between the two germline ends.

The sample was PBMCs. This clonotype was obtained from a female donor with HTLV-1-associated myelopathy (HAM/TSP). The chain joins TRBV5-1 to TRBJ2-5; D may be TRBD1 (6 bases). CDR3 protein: CASSLVGHPQETQYF. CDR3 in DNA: TGCGCCAGCAGCTTGGTGGGACACCCGCAAGAGACCCAGTACTTC. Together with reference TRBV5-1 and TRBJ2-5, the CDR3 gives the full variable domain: KAGVTQTPRYLIKTRGQQVTLSCSPISGHRSVSWYQQTPGQGLQFLFEYFSETQRNKGNFPGRFSGRQFSNSRSEMNVSTLELGDSALYLCASSLVGHPQETQYFGPGTRLLVL.